This TCR beta chain appears in the sequencing data of a study of blood T cell repertoires in COVID-19. The CDR3 runs 14 residues. The V end lost 4 bases, the J end lost 7 bases, and 17 bases lay between the germline ends. Germline V gene sequence: CDR1 KGHSH, CDR2 LQKENI. Assay used: immunoSEQ multiplex PCR; TCRdb lists only in-frame clones, some missing. The sample lists about 440,000 clones; about 91% were seen once. The TCR originated in a woman in her fifties or sixties with COVID-19, enrolled during active disease. The sequenced material came from peripheral blood. The chain employs TRBV18 and TRBJ2-7; D ambiguous. CDR3 DNA sequence: TGTGCCAGCTCACTAGGCCAGGCCCCGTTGGAGCAGTACTTC. Its protein is CASSLGQAPLEQYF.